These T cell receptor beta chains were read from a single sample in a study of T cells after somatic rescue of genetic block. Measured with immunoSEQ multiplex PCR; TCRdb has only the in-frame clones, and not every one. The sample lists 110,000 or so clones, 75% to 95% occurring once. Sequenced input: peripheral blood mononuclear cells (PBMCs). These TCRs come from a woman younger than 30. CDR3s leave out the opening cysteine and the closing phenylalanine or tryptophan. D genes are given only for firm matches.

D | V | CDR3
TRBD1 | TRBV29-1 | SVVILLGTATEAF
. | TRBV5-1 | ASSSLIGGLSSYNEQF
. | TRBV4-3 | ASSHRTVTYNEQF
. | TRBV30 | AWTPAHRNTIY
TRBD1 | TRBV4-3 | ASSQGTGVRNEQF
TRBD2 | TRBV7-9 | ASSPGAGGYTDTQY
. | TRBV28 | ASSLILTGSGSPLH
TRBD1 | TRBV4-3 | ASSQIRTGSNQPQH
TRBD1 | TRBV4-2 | ASSHPLRGRDRGFNEQY
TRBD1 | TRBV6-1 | ASSGTVYGELF
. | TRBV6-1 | ASSEGPQTPKY
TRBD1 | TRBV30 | AWSVTGAGGNIQY
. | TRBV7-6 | ASSQFVGIYNSPLH
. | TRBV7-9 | ASSFSGSYNEQF
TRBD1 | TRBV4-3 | ASSPQGGLAEAF
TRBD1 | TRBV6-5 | ASSLTGTGGTEAF
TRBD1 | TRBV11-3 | ASSRDSGTYEQY
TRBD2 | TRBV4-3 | ASSAFGSGGGDTQY
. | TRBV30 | AWAENGLRNEKLF
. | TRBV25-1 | ASSDWTRTDTQY
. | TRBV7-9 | ASSLGGRRPTYEQY
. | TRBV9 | ASSPRSRNTDTQY
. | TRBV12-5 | ASGSPPGNEQF
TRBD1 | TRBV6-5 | ASSPGTVMGYT
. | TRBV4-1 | ASSLVDGNQPQH
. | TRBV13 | ASSPGRAEAF
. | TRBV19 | ASSIGGGKDNSPLH
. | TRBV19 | ASNRVRSATANYGYT
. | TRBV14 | ASSQEASGSTDTQY
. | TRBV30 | AWRKVDSGANVLT